This TCR beta chain is from a study of blood T cell repertoires in COVID-19. Study-wide context: The United States, Italy and Spain supplied acute and convalescent COVID-19 samples. T cells, B-cell-depleted T cells, or PBMCs supplied cDNA or gDNA.

Authors' analysis steps: Reference gene primer amplification gave nucleated cell count estimates. Sequencing was performed with immunoSEQ multiplex PCR; in TCRdb, only in-frame clones are kept and a portion is missing. That table supplies the V and J calls and clone size; D and trimming were determined from the DNA. The sample contains fewer than 100,000 clones, approximately 89% of which appear only once. The CDR3 has 12 residues. V lost 6 bases, J lost 1 base, and 6 bases lay in between. Germline-derived CDR1 and CDR2 are SQVTM and ANQGSEA. V is TRBV29-1 and J is TRBJ2-2, with D maybe TRBD1 (5 bases). What was sequenced was peripheral blood. This receptor was obtained from a human donor with acute or convalescent COVID-19. The donor label of this sample is uncertain. The CDR3 loop is CSVGQNTGELFF. CDR3 DNA sequence: TGCAGCGTCGGACAGAACACCGGGGAGCTGTTTTTT.